Sequencing of this TCR beta chain was carried out in a study of cytomegalovirus exposure and HLA in healthy donors. Looking at the study overall: The 90 to 150 validation repertoires used the same platform as the approximately 700 first-cohort repertoires, a later analysis reported. Study-level results: Cytomegalovirus association was assigned to 150 to 200 TCR beta chains. Among the CMV-associated chains, three were confirmed in vitro as specific for CMV antigens. Cytomegalovirus status was reportedly diagnosed by the classifier with high specificity and sensitivity.

The data were produced by immunoSEQ multiplex PCR, yet TCRdb's version contains in-frame clones alone and is incomplete. The table has approximately 180,000 clones, 86% seen once. This clone was counted a single time. Antigen unknown. V was shortened by 0 bases and J by 4 bases, with 5 bases between the two germline ends. From germline, CDR1 is SEHNR and CDR2 FQNEAQ (reference sequence). This CDR3 is built from 13 residues. The J gene is TRBJ2-3, the V gene TRBV7-9, with D unclear. This clonotype was sampled from a man younger than 35 in good health and CMV-seropositive. The specimen sequenced was PBMCs. The CDR3 is CASSLASADTQYF. CDR3 in DNA: TGTGCCAGCAGCTTAGCATCTGCAGATACGCAGTATTTT. The whole variable domain, remainder taken from reference TRBV7-9 and TRBJ2-3, is DTGVSQNPRHKITKRGQNVTFRCDPISEHNRLYWYRQTLGQGPEFLTYFQNEAQLEKSRLLSDRFSAERPKGSFSTLEIQRTEQGDSAMYLCASSLASADTQYFGPGTRLTVL.